The 21 T cell receptor beta chains below come from one sample, sequenced in a study of T-cell reconstitution after alpha-beta-depleted transplantation in children. Unique molecular identifiers were built into the TCRbeta library. TCRdb called the PCR reads again in MiXCR, with one record for every CDR3 protein. The table has hundreds of thousands of distinct CDR3 sequences, 10% to 15% seen once. Specimen: PBMCs, mostly from graft donor cells, collected 360 days after TCRalphabeta/CD19-depleted stem cell transplant. Every receptor here comes from a male patient between 10 and 17 years old who had a stem cell transplant for acute myeloid leukemia, so the T cells may come from the graft donor.

This clonotype has only a few counts. The chain couples TRBV14 to TRBJ2-2; TRBD2 agrees at 8 bases. The length of the CDR3 is 17 residues. After removal of 0 bases from V and 6 bases from J, the junction contained 9 bases not matched to a gene. The germline gives CDR1 SGHDN, CDR2 FVKESK. The CDR3 nucleotides read TGTGCCAGCAGCCAAGATCTTACTTGGACTAGCCCCGGGGAGCTGTTTTTT. This gives the protein CASSQDLTWTSPGELFF.

This clonotype was picked up a small number of times. CDR3 in DNA: TGCAGTGCTAGGACGGTCGGGACTAGTCCCTACGAGCAGTACTTC. It encodes CSARTVGTSPYEQYF. The rearrangement links TRBV20-1 to TRBJ2-7; 8 bases align to TRBD2. The CDR3 spans 15 residues. Germline V gene sequence: CDR1 DFQATT, CDR2 SNEGSKA (reference sequence). Germline trimming cut 3 bases from V and 2 bases from J; bases unmatched to any gene: 9.

The chain couples TRBV5-1 to TRBJ2-3, with 7 bases identical to TRBD2. Germline CDR1 SGHRS, CDR2 YFSETQ. Unmatched junction bases numbered 10, after V lost 0 bases and J lost 0 bases. The CDR3 runs to 18 residues. Here the CDR3 reads CASSLAGRNSGSTDTQYF. The CDR3 DNA reads TGCGCCAGCAGCTTGGCCGGGAGGAATAGCGGGAGCACAGATACGCAGTATTTT.

This clonotype turned up a few times. The chain carries TRBV7-6 and TRBJ2-1, with D possibly TRBD2 on 6 matching bases. The CDR3 runs 16 residues. Trimming shortened V by 0 bases and J by 3 bases, and 12 bases separated the two germline ends. Germline CDR1 SGHVS, CDR2 FNYEAQ. The CDR3 is CASSLAFSSDYNEQFF. The CDR3 DNA follows: TGTGCCAGCAGCTTAGCGTTCTCTAGCGACTACAATGAGCAGTTCTTC.

This clonotype was picked up a small number of times. The rearrangement links TRBV7-2 to TRBJ2-7, with D possibly TRBD1 on 6 matching bases. Germline V gives CDR1 SGHTA, CDR2 FQGNSA. Trimming cost V 5 bases and J 7 bases, with 18 bases left between them. The CDR3 spans 14 residues. CDR3 nucleotides: TGTGCCAGCAGCAAGGACAGCTCCTTTCGGGAGCAGTACTTC. It specifies CASSKDSSFREQYF.

The table lists this clonotype with many counts. The chain carries TRBV6-1 and TRBJ2-1, with 7 bases identical to TRBD2. V was pared by 6 bases and J by 1 base, with 6 bases of the junction left unmatched. This CDR3 has 15 amino acids. CDR1 is MNHNS, CDR2 SASEGT, per germline. This chain's CDR3 is CASSPGLPSYNEQFF. The CDR3 DNA follows: TGTGCCAGCAGCCCGGGACTACCTTCCTACAATGAGCAGTTCTTC.

This clonotype was detected a few times. The V gene is TRBV4-3, the J gene TRBJ2-2; 8 bases are a match to TRBD2. This CDR3 contains 15 residues. The V gene end was trimmed by 6 bases and the J gene end by 3 bases; junction bases not matched to a gene: 6. CDR1 LGHNA and CDR2 YSLEER come from the germline V gene. The CDR3 loop is CASSALAGHTGELFF. In DNA form, the CDR3 reads TGCGCCAGCAGTGCCTTAGCGGGACACACCGGGGAGCTGTTTTTT.

The table lists this clonotype with many counts. The rearrangement links TRBV6-2 or TRBV6-3 to TRBJ2-1, with D perhaps matching TRBD1 or TRBD2 (5 bases each). In germline, CDR1 is MNHEY, CDR2 SVGEGT. The ends were cut back, 8 bases at V and 6 bases at J, with 17 bases in the middle. The CDR3 has 14 residues. The chain's CDR3 is CASSRWGSLNEQFF. The CDR3 nucleotides read TGTGCCAGCTCCCGGTGGGGGTCCCTCAATGAGCAGTTCTTC.

This clonotype was counted between two and nine times. This rearrangement joins TRBV10-3 to TRBJ2-3; D is possibly TRBD2 (6 bases). V gave up 3 bases and J gave up 2 bases, with 15 bases separating them. Germline assignment: CDR1 ENHRY and CDR2 SYGVKD. The CDR3 totals 16 residues. CDR3 amino acids: CAISDMVAETTDTQYF. The CDR3 DNA is TGTGCCATCAGTGATATGGTAGCGGAGACCACAGATACGCAGTATTTT.

This clonotype was seen more than once but under ten times. V and J are TRBV12-3 or TRBV12-4 and TRBJ2-7; 9 positions match TRBD2. The CDR3 spans 15 residues. The junction had 9 bases not matched to a gene; V was cut back by 6 bases and J by 3 bases. As DNA, the CDR3 is TGTGCCAGCAGGTTTAGCGGGAGCGTACGCTACGAGCAGTACTTC. Translated, it gives CASRFSGSVRYEQYF.

The chain recombines TRBV28 with TRBJ2-4; D is unresolved. Trimming cost V 3 bases and J 1 base, with 13 bases left between them. CDR3 length equals 16 residues. Germline V gene lookup returns CDR1 MDHEN and CDR2 SYDVKM. The CDR3 spells CASSFSLLGAKNIQYF. In DNA form, the CDR3 reads TGTGCCAGCAGTTTCTCCCTGTTGGGGGCCAAAAACATTCAGTACTTC.

In this sample, this clonotype turned up a few times. The genes are TRBV12-3 or TRBV12-4 and TRBJ1-6; the D gene is possibly TRBD1 (6 bases). V was shortened by 2 bases and J by 7 bases, with 6 bases between the two germline ends. CDR3 length equals 13 residues. DNA of the CDR3: TGTGCCAGCAGTTTAACAGGGAATTCACCCCTCCACTTT. This translates into CASSLTGNSPLHF.

This clonotype was counted only a few times. Written as DNA, the CDR3 is TGTGCCAGCAGTCCCCCGGGCCGGCGTAGGAACCAAGAGACCCAGTACTTC. Protein sequence: CASSPPGRRRNQETQYF. The chain uses TRBV28 and TRBJ2-5; D not certain. Germline CDR1 is MDHEN and CDR2 is SYDVKM. This CDR3 region has 17 residues. V lost 5 bases and J 0 bases, leaving 19 bases between the germline ends.

V usage is TRBV9 and J usage is TRBJ2-1; no clear D. Germline V gives CDR1 SGDLS, CDR2 YYNGEE. The CDR3 length is 15 residues. V was clipped by 2 bases and J by 5 bases, with 14 bases between them. The CDR3 spells CASSVTSVRDNEQFF. The CDR3 region has the DNA TGTGCCAGCAGCGTCACCTCGGTGCGCGACAATGAGCAGTTCTTC.

This clonotype was seen more than once but under ten times. This sequence joins TRBV6-5 and TRBJ1-1; the D is unclear. The CDR3 has 12 residues. Germline-derived CDR1 and CDR2 are MNHEY and SVGAGI. V lost 10 bases and J 2 bases, leaving 11 bases between the germline ends. CDR3 sequence (DNA): TGTGCCACCACAGCTCTAAACACTGAAGCTTTCTTT. Translation gives CATTALNTEAFF.

The chain couples TRBV25-1 to TRBJ1-1, with D hard to call. The germline CDR1 and CDR2 sequences are MGHDK and SYGVNS. Trimming cost V 1 base and J 7 bases, with 10 bases left between them. This CDR3 is built from 13 residues. The CDR3: CASSELFRSEAFF. As DNA, the CDR3 is TGTGCCAGCAGTGAATTATTCCGAAGTGAAGCTTTCTTT.

The chain uses TRBV20-1 and TRBJ1-2; 9 bases agree with TRBD1. The germline CDR1 and CDR2 sequences are DFQATT and SNEGSKA (reference sequence). The CDR3 has 14 amino acids. The J segment lost 4 bases and the V segment lost 5 bases, leaving 8 bases of the junction unmatched. Here the CDR3 reads CSAGGTGIFYGYTF. The CDR3, as DNA: TGCAGTGCTGGAGGGACAGGGATTTTCTATGGCTACACCTTC.

The chain has TRBV20-1 and TRBJ2-4; no definite D call. The germline gives CDR1 DFQATT, CDR2 SNEGSKA (reference sequence). The V end lost 1 base, the J end lost 8 bases, and 12 bases lay between the germline ends. This CDR3 spans 13 amino acids. The CDR3 DNA is TGCAGTGCTAGAGTCGAAGGGCTGGACATTCAGTACTTC. It is translated as CSARVEGLDIQYF.

The chain recombines TRBV10-3 with TRBJ2-1; D remains unclear. V lost 0 bases and J lost 6, with 15 bases in between. This CDR3 comprises 16 residues. The germline CDR1 and CDR2 sequences are ENHRY and SYGVKD. The CDR3 protein is CAISESIVSSGNEQFF. DNA for the CDR3: TGTGCCATCAGTGAGTCGATTGTTAGTTCTGGCAATGAGCAGTTCTTC.

This clonotype was detected only a few times. The V gene is TRBV7-2, the J gene TRBJ2-7; possibly TRBD1 for D (6 bases). The CDR3 runs to 15 residues. The V end was cut by 2 bases, the J end by 3 bases, with 14 bases between. In germline, CDR1 is SGHTA, CDR2 FQGNSA. In DNA form, the CDR3 reads TGTGCCAGCAGCTTAATTGACAGGCCCGGCTACGAGCAGTACTTC. It encodes CASSLIDRPGYEQYF.

This clonotype was found a few times. The V and J genes are TRBV7-6 and TRBJ2-1; D is perhaps TRBD2 (6 bases). Trimming shortened V by 1 base and J by 4 bases, and 17 bases separated the two germline ends. Looked up from germline, CDR1 is SGHVS and CDR2 is FNYEAQ. This CDR3 has 17 residues. Written as DNA, the CDR3 is TGTGCCAGCAGCTTAGGACTAGGTGTGATTCTTTACAATGAGCAGTTCTTC. Residues: CASSLGLGVILYNEQFF.